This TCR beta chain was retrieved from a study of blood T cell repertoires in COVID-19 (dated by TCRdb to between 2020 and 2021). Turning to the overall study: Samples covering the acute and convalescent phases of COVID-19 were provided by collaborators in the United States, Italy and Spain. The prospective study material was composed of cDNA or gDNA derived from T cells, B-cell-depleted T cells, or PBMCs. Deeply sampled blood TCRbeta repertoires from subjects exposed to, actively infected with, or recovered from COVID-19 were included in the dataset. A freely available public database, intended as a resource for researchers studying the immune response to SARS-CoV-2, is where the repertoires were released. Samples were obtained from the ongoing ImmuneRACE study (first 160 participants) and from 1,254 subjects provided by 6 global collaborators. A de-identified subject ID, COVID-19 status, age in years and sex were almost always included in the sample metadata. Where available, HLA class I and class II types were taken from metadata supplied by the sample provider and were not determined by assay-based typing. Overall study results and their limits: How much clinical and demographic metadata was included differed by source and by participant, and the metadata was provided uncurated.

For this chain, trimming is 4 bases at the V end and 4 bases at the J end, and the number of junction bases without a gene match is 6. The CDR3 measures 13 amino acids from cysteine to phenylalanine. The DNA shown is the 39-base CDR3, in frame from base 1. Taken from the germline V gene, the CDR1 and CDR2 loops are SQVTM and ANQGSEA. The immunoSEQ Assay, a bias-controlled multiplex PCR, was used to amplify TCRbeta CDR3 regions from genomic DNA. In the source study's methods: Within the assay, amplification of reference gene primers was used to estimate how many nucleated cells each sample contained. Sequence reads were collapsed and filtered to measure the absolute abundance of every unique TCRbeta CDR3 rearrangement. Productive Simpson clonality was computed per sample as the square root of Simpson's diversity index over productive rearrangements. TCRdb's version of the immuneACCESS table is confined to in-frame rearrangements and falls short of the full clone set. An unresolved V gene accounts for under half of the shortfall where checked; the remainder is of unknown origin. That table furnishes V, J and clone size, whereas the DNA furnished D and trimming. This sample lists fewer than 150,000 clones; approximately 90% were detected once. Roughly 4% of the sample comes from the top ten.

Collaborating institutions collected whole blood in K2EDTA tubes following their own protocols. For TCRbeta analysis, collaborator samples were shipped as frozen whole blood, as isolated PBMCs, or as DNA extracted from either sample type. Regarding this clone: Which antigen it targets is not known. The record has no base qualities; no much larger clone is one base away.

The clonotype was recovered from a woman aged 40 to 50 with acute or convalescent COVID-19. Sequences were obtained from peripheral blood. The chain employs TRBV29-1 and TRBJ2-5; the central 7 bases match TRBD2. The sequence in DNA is TGCAGCGTTGGGATGGGGGGGGGAGAGACCCAGTACTTC. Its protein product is CSVGMGGGETQYF.